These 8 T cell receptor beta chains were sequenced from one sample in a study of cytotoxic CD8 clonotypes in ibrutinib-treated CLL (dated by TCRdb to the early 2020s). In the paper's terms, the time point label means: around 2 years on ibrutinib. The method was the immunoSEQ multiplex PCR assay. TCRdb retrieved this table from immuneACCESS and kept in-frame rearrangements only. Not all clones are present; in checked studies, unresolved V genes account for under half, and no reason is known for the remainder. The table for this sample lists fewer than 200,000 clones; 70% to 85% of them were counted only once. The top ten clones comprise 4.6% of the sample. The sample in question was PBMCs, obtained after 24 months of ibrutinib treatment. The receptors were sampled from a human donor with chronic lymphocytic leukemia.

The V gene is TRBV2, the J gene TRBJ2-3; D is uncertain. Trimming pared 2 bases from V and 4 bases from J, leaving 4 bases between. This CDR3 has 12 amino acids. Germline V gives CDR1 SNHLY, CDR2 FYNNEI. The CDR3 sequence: CASSETADTQYF. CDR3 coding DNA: TGTGCCAGCAGTGAAACTGCAGATACGCAGTATTTT.

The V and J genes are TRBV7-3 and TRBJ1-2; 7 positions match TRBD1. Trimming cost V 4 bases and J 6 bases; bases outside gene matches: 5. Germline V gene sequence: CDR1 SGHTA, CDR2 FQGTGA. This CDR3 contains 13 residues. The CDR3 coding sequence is TGTGCCAGCAGCTCTGGACAGGTCAATGGCTACACCTTC. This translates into CASSSGQVNGYTF.

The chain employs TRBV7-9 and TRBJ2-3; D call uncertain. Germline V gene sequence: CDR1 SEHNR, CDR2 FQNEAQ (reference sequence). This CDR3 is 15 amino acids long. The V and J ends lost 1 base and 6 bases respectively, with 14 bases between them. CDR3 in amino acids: CASSLGAQNWDTQYF. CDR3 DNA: TGTGCCAGCAGCTTAGGAGCCCAAAACTGGGATACGCAGTATTTT.

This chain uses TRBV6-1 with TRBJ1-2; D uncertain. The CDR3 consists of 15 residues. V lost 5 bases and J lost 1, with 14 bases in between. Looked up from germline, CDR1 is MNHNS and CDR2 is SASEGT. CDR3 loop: CASSPHRNVNYGYTF. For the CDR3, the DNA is TGTGCCAGCAGTCCCCACCGGAACGTTAACTATGGCTACACCTTC.

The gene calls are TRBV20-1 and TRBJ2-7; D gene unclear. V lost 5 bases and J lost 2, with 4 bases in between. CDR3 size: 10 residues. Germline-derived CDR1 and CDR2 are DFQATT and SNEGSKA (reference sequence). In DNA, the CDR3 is TGCAGTGCTCCTACCTACGAGCAGTACTTC. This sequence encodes CSAPTYEQYF.

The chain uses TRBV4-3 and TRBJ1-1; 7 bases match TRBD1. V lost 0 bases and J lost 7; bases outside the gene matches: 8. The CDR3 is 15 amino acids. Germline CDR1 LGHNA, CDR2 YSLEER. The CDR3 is CASSQESGGYGEAFF. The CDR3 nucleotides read TGCGCCAGCAGCCAAGAGTCAGGGGGATACGGTGAAGCTTTCTTT.

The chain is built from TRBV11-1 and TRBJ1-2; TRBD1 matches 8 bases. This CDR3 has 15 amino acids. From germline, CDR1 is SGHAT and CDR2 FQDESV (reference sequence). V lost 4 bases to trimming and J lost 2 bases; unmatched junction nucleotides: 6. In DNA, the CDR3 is TGTGCCAGCAGCTCACGGACAGGGATGAACTATGGCTACACCTTC. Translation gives CASSSRTGMNYGYTF.

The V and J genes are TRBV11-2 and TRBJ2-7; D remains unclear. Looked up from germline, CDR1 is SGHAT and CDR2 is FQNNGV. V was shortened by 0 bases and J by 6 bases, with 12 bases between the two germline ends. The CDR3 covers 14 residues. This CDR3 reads CASSLEGMQGEQYF. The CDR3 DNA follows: TGTGCCAGCAGCTTAGAGGGGATGCAAGGCGAGCAGTACTTC.